This is a list of T cell receptor beta chains from one sample in a study of T cell responses to AZD1222 COVID-19 vaccine. Clones were read by immunoSEQ multiplex PCR, and TCRdb kept only the in-frame ones, dropping some. Of 150,000 or so clones in the sample, about 87% were seen once. The starting material was peripheral blood, obtained on day 0 of AZD1222 vaccination. The receptor set was obtained from an adult in good health. Each CDR3 is given with its conserved first and last residue. Fields, in order: V gene, D gene, clone size, J gene, CDR3 DNA, CDR3 protein. A D gene is named only where the DNA matches it firmly. Part of the rows lack a size; the others show once, few, many or a class for expanded clones.

TRBV9	-	few	TRBJ1-6	TGTGCCAGCAGCCCCAGGCCCTCCGACTTGGTTTCACCCCTCCACTTT	CASSPRPSDLVSPLHF
TRBV6-2/TRBV6-3	-	-	TRBJ2-4	TGTGCCAGCAGTTACGCAGTGGCCAAAAACATTCAGTACTTC	CASSYAVAKNIQYF
TRBV7-8	-	-	TRBJ1-5	TGTGCCAGCAGCCCCCGGACAGCCAATCAGCCCCAGCATTTT	CASSPRTANQPQHF
TRBV6-2/TRBV6-3	-	-	TRBJ1-1	TGTGCCAGCAGCCTCCGGTCGGGGCTCGGGACTGAAGCTTTCTTT	CASSLRSGLGTEAFF
TRBV7-2	TRBD2	-	TRBJ2-1	TGTGCCAGCAGCTTAATTGGCGGGGGAAAGAATGAGCAGTTCTTC	CASSLIGGGKNEQFF
TRBV1	-	-	TRBJ1-2	TGCACCAGCAGCCATCGCGGACAGGGGGGCGACTATGGCTACACCTTC	CTSSHRGQGGDYGYTF
TRBV5-6	-	few	TRBJ1-3	TGTGCCAGCAGCTTAACCTACTCTGGAAACACCATATATTTT	CASSLTYSGNTIYF
TRBV6-2/TRBV6-3	-	-	TRBJ1-4	TGTGCCAGCAGTTACAGTCCAACTAATGAAAAACTGTTTTTT	CASSYSPTNEKLFF
TRBV29-1	TRBD2	once	TRBJ2-3	TGCAGCGCGGGTAGCGGGGCCACAGATACGCAGTATTTT	CSAGSGATDTQYF
TRBV7-2	-	-	TRBJ2-5	TGTGCCAGCAGCTTAGGAAGGGGCTCCCAAGAGACCCAGTACTTC	CASSLGRGSQETQYF
TRBV6-9	TRBD2	once	TRBJ2-6	TGTGCCAGCACCCTTAGGCAACTAGCGGGGCCCTTGGTCCTGTCCGGGGCCAACGTCCTGACTTTC	CASTLRQLAGPLVLSGANVLTF
TRBV29-1	-	-	TRBJ1-1	TGCAGCGCCGAGTGGGGGGCGAGGAGACTGAACACTGAAGCTTTCTTT	CSAEWGARRLNTEAFF
TRBV5-4	-	-	TRBJ2-7	TGTGCCAGCAGCCCCGGAGGGGTGGGGGCCTACGAGCAGTACTTC	CASSPGGVGAYEQYF
TRBV28	-	-	TRBJ1-4	TGTGCCAGCAGTGACAGAAAACTGTTTTTT	CASSDRKLFF
TRBV6-5	-	-	TRBJ2-7	TGTGCCAGCAGTTACTCTACCAGGTCCTACGAGCAGTACTTC	CASSYSTRSYEQYF
TRBV4-2	TRBD1	-	TRBJ1-5	TGTGCCAGCAGCCGGCCAGGCAGAATCGGGACAGCTAAGTTTCAGCCCCAGCATTTT	CASSRPGRIGTAKFQPQHF
TRBV12-3/TRBV12-4	-	-	TRBJ1-6	TGTGCCAGCAGTACCCCGGATAATTCACCCCTCCACTTT	CASSTPDNSPLHF
TRBV6-2/TRBV6-3	TRBD1	-	TRBJ2-7	TGTGCCAGCAGTGCAGGGGGTTCCTACGAGCAGTACTTC	CASSAGGSYEQYF